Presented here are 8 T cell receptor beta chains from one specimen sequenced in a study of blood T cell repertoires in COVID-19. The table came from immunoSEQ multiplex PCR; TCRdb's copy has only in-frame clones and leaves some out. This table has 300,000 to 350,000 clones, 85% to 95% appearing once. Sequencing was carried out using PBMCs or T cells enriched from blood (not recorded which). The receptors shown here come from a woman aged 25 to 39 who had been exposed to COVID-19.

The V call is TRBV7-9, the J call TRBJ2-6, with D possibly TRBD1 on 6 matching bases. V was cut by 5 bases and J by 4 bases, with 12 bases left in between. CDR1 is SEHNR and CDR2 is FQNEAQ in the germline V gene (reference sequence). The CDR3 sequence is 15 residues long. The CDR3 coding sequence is TGTGCCAGCAGCCACACAGGGCGAGGGGCCAACGTCCTGACTTTC. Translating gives CASSHTGRGANVLTF.

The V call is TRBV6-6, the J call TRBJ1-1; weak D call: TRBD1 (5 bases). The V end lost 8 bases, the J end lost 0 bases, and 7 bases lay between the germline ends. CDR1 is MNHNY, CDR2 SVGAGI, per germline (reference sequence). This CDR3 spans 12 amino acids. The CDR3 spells CASDRLNTEAFF. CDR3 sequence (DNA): TGTGCCAGCGACAGATTGAACACTGAAGCTTTCTTT.

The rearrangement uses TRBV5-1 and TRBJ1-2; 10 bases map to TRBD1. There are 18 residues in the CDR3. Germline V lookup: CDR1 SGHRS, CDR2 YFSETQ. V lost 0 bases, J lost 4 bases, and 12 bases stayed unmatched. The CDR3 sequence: CASSLGPGQGKLAYGYTF. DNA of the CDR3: TGCGCCAGCAGCTTGGGGCCGGGACAGGGGAAATTGGCCTATGGCTACACCTTC.

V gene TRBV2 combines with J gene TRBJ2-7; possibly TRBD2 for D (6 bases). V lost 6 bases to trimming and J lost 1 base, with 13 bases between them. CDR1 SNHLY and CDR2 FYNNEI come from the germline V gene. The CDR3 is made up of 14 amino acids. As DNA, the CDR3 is TGTGCCAGCAGCCCTCACGGGGGTTCCTACGAGCAGTACTTC. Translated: CASSPHGGSYEQYF.

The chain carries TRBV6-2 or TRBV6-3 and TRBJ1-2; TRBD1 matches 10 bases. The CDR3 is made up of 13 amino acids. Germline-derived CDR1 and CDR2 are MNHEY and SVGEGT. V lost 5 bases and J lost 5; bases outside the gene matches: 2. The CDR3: CASSDRGLYGYTF. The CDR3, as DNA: TGTGCCAGCAGTGACAGGGGGCTTTATGGCTACACCTTC.

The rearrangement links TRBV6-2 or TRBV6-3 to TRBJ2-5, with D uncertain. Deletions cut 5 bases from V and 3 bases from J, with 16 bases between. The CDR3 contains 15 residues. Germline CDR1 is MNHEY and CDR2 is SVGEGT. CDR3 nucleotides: TGTGCCAGCAGTCGCCAGAACCACCGGGAAGAGACCCAGTACTTC. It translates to CASSRQNHREETQYF.

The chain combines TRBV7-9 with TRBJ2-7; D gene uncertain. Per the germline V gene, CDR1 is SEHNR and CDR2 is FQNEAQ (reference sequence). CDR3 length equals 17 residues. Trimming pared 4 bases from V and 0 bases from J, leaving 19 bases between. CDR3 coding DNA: TGTGCCAGCAGCTCCCGTCTTGATCGAAGGAGCTCCTACGAGCAGTACTTC. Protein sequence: CASSSRLDRRSSYEQYF.

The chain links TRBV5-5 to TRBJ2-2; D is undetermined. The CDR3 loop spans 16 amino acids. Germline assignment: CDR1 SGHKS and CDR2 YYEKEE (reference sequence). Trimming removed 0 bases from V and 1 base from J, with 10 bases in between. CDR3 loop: CASSLAKSLNTGELFF. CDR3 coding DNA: TGTGCCAGCAGCTTGGCCAAGAGTTTGAACACCGGGGAGCTGTTTTTT.